The rows below give T cell receptor beta chains drawn from one sample of a study of blood T cell repertoires in COVID-19. Produced via immunoSEQ multiplex PCR; TCRdb's table is partial and in-frame only. Here the sample spans about 75,000 clones, roughly 82% being singletons. Sequencing was carried out using peripheral blood. These receptors were taken from a woman aged 45-59 years with acute or convalescent COVID-19. Each CDR3 is given with its conserved first and last residue. D genes are given only for firm matches. The size field is filled for only some rows; it gives once, few, many or a size class.

V: TRBV6-2/TRBV6-3; size: .; J: TRBJ1-5; D: TRBD1; DNA: TGTGCCAGCAGCCATGGACAGGGCAATCAGCCCCAGCATTTT; CDR3: CASSHGQGNQPQHF
V: TRBV10-3; size: once; J: TRBJ1-4; D: .; DNA: TGTGCCACCAACACCGGGGGTTTGGCGAATGAAAAACTGTTTTTT; CDR3: CATNTGGLANEKLFF
V: TRBV4-1; size: .; J: TRBJ2-3; D: TRBD2; DNA: TGCGCCAGCAGCCCTGGACTAGCGGTAGATACGCAGTATTTT; CDR3: CASSPGLAVDTQYF
V: TRBV11-1; size: .; J: TRBJ2-7; D: .; DNA: TGTGCCAGCAGCCGAGCCGAGGGCTCCTACGAGCAGTACTTC; CDR3: CASSRAEGSYEQYF
V: TRBV7-9; size: .; J: TRBJ2-1; D: .; DNA: TGTGCCAGCAGCACCCAACCGGGACTTCGCCTGGTGGGTGAGCAGTTCTTC; CDR3: CASSTQPGLRLVGEQFF
V: TRBV14; size: few; J: TRBJ2-3; D: .; DNA: TGTGCCAGCAGCCCCTTTCGGGGAGGTACGCAGTATTTT; CDR3: CASSPFRGGTQYF
V: TRBV6-5; size: .; J: TRBJ1-2; D: TRBD1; DNA: TGTGCCAGCAGTCCAACGAGGACAGGGGGCCGCTACACCTTC; CDR3: CASSPTRTGGRYTF
V: TRBV11-3; size: .; J: TRBJ2-1; D: .; DNA: TGTGCCAGCAGCTTGAAGGGGTCCTACAATGAGCAGTTCTTC; CDR3: CASSLKGSYNEQFF
V: TRBV20-1; size: .; J: TRBJ2-7; D: .; DNA: TGCAGTGCTAGAACAGGGATCGAGCAGTACTTC; CDR3: CSARTGIEQYF
V: TRBV4-2; size: .; J: TRBJ2-1; D: .; DNA: TGTGCCAGCAGCCAAGGAACTCCCTCCAATGAGCAGTTCTTC; CDR3: CASSQGTPSNEQFF
V: TRBV30; size: .; J: TRBJ2-7; D: .; DNA: TGTGCCTGGAGTGTACCCTCAACGTTTAGCGAATTGACCTACGAGCAGTACTTC; CDR3: CAWSVPSTFSELTYEQYF
V: TRBV11-1; size: .; J: TRBJ2-3; D: .; DNA: TGTGCCAGCAGCTACTTCAGGGGCACAGATACGCAGTATTTT; CDR3: CASSYFRGTDTQYF
V: TRBV15; size: .; J: TRBJ1-3; D: .; DNA: TGTGCCACCAGCAGAGGAGCGCATGGCAGGGGCTCTGGAAACACCATATATTTT; CDR3: CATSRGAHGRGSGNTIYF
V: TRBV15; size: .; J: TRBJ2-1; D: .; DNA: TGTGCCACCAGCTCCTTGACTAGTAGCGCCTACAATGAGCAGTTCTTC; CDR3: CATSSLTSSAYNEQFF
V: TRBV18; size: .; J: TRBJ1-2; D: TRBD1; DNA: TGTGCCAGCTCACCCGGACAGGGGACCTATGGCTACACCTTC; CDR3: CASSPGQGTYGYTF
V: TRBV18; size: .; J: TRBJ1-3; D: .; DNA: TGTGCCAGCGCCGCAGGGAGGGCAAACACCATATATTTT; CDR3: CASAAGRANTIYF
V: TRBV30; size: .; J: TRBJ2-7; D: TRBD2; DNA: TGTGCCTGGAGTACCGGGACTAGTCCCGAGCAGTACTTC; CDR3: CAWSTGTSPEQYF
V: TRBV7-3; size: .; J: TRBJ2-5; D: .; DNA: TGTGCCAGCAGCATCCAACAGGGTCCCTCAGAGACCCAGTACTTC; CDR3: CASSIQQGPSETQYF
V: TRBV29-1; size: .; J: TRBJ2-1; D: TRBD2; DNA: TGCAGCGTTGTGACTAGCGGGTACAATGAGCAGTTCTTC; CDR3: CSVVTSGYNEQFF
V: TRBV5-1; size: .; J: TRBJ2-3; D: TRBD1; DNA: TGCGCCAGCAGTCAGACAGGGGACGGGGCAGATACGCAGTATTTT; CDR3: CASSQTGDGADTQYF
V: TRBV19; size: .; J: TRBJ2-7; D: TRBD2; DNA: TGTGCCAGTAGCCAGCGGGATCGTAGCTACGAGCAGTACTTC; CDR3: CASSQRDRSYEQYF
V: TRBV9; size: .; J: TRBJ2-1; D: TRBD2; DNA: TGTGCCAGCAGCGTATTCAGCGGGGGGGTCAATGAGCAGTTCTTC; CDR3: CASSVFSGGVNEQFF
V: TRBV5-1; size: .; J: TRBJ2-4; D: .; DNA: TGCGCCAGCAGCTTGGGGTCCGGTGAGGCTAACATTCAGTACTTC; CDR3: CASSLGSGEANIQYF
V: TRBV7-2; size: few; J: TRBJ2-1; D: TRBD2; DNA: TGTGCCAGCAGCTTAGGCGGGGGGACCTACAATGAGCAGTTCTTC; CDR3: CASSLGGGTYNEQFF
V: TRBV7-2; size: .; J: TRBJ2-3; D: TRBD2; DNA: TGTGCCAGCAGCTTAACTAGCGGGAGCAACACAGATACGCAGTATTTT; CDR3: CASSLTSGSNTDTQYF
V: TRBV9; size: .; J: TRBJ2-3; D: TRBD2; DNA: TGTGCCAGCAGTATTGGTAGCGGGATCGCAGATACGCAGTATTTT; CDR3: CASSIGSGIADTQYF
V: TRBV2; size: .; J: TRBJ2-1; D: TRBD2; DNA: TGTGCCACCGCCGGACTAGCGAGATCGAGGCAGTTCTTC; CDR3: CATAGLARSRQFF
V: TRBV7-6; size: .; J: TRBJ2-1; D: TRBD1; DNA: TGTGCCAGCAGCTCGGACAGGGGGTCGGAGCAGTTCTTC; CDR3: CASSSDRGSEQFF
V: TRBV7-2; size: .; J: TRBJ2-1; D: .; DNA: TGTGCCAGCAGCTTAGCGATCAGGGCGAATGAGCAGTTCTTC; CDR3: CASSLAIRANEQFF
V: TRBV6-5; size: .; J: TRBJ1-6; D: TRBD1; DNA: TGTGCCAGCAGGGGGGACAGGGGTGCCCTCCACTTT; CDR3: CASRGDRGALHF
V: TRBV10-3; size: .; J: TRBJ2-1; D: TRBD2; DNA: TGTGCCATCAGTGGTCTTAGTAGCGGGCCTAACAATGAGCAGTTCTTC; CDR3: CAISGLSSGPNNEQFF
V: TRBV27; size: .; J: TRBJ2-7; D: .; DNA: TGTGCCAGCACCTACAGGCCCCGTCCGTCATACGAGCAGTACTTC; CDR3: CASTYRPRPSYEQYF
V: TRBV5-1; size: few; J: TRBJ1-3; D: .; DNA: TGCGCCAGCAGCATCACAGGGTTATCTGGAAACACCATATATTTT; CDR3: CASSITGLSGNTIYF
V: TRBV6-5; size: .; J: TRBJ1-5; D: TRBD1; DNA: TGTGCCAGCAAGGGGGCCAGCAATCAGCCCCAGCATTTT; CDR3: CASKGASNQPQHF
V: TRBV28; size: .; J: TRBJ2-5; D: .; DNA: TGTGCCAGCAGCCTCCCTCCCCAAGAGACCCAGTACTTC; CDR3: CASSLPPQETQYF
V: TRBV7-8; size: .; J: TRBJ1-6; D: .; DNA: TGTGCCAGCAGCTTCGAGGGGAGGAACGATTCACCCCTCCACTTT; CDR3: CASSFEGRNDSPLHF
V: TRBV2; size: .; J: TRBJ2-1; D: .; DNA: TGTGCCAGCAGTCGCCGAGGCAGGGACAATGAGCAGTTCTTC; CDR3: CASSRRGRDNEQFF
V: TRBV11-2; size: .; J: TRBJ2-7; D: TRBD1; DNA: TGTGCCAGCAGCCGCGGGTGGACAGGCTACGAGCAGTACTTC; CDR3: CASSRGWTGYEQYF
V: TRBV7-3; size: .; J: TRBJ2-2; D: TRBD2; DNA: TGTGCCAGCAGCTTATCTACGGGAGGGGGAACCGGGGAGCTGTTTTTT; CDR3: CASSLSTGGGTGELFF
V: TRBV7-6; size: .; J: TRBJ2-7; D: TRBD1; DNA: TGTGCCAGCAGCTTAAGGGACAGGGTCAACGAGCAGTACTTC; CDR3: CASSLRDRVNEQYF
V: TRBV28; size: .; J: TRBJ2-4; D: TRBD1; DNA: TGTGCCAGTAAGACAGGGAGCGACATTCAGTACTTC; CDR3: CASKTGSDIQYF
V: TRBV27; size: .; J: TRBJ1-1; D: TRBD1; DNA: TGTGCCAGCAGTCTAGGGACAGGGAGGGCTGAAGCTTTCTTT; CDR3: CASSLGTGRAEAFF
V: TRBV28; size: .; J: TRBJ2-6; D: .; DNA: TGTGCCAGCAGTTTAGACTCCTTGGGGGCCAACGTCCTGACTTTC; CDR3: CASSLDSLGANVLTF
V: TRBV10-3; size: .; J: TRBJ1-1; D: TRBD1; DNA: TGTGCCATCAGTGAGTGGGGACAGGGAACGAACACTGAAGCTTTCTTT; CDR3: CAISEWGQGTNTEAFF